The 4 T cell receptor beta chains reported below all come from one sample, sequenced in a study of blood T cell repertoires in COVID-19. The protocol was immunoSEQ multiplex PCR, while the TCRdb copy is restricted to in-frame clones and leaves out a portion. The sample gives about 190,000 clones, under 90% of which show up once; roughly a tenth is in the top ten. Sequencing was done on a sample of peripheral blood. The source of these receptors is a woman of 80 years or more with active or convalescent COVID-19.

The genes are TRBV5-6 and TRBJ1-2, with 8 bases that match TRBD1. CDR1 SGHDT and CDR2 YYEEEE come from the germline V gene. Germline trimming cut 0 bases from V and 5 bases from J; bases unmatched to any gene: 6. This CDR3 has 15 residues. The CDR3 spells CASSLETGALYGYTF. In DNA, the CDR3 is TGTGCCAGCAGCTTGGAGACAGGGGCCTTATATGGCTACACCTTC.

The rearrangement joins TRBV5-4 to TRBJ2-1, with TRBD2 matching 12 bases. The CDR3 runs to 16 residues. In germline, CDR1 is SGHNT, CDR2 YYREEE (reference sequence). V dropped 3 bases and J dropped 8; count of bases not matched to a gene: 9. CDR3 in DNA: TGTGCCAGCAGCTCCAGACTAGCGGGAGCTATGGATGAGCAGTTCTTC. This codes for CASSSRLAGAMDEQFF.

The CDR3 spells CASSPRPPSYLNTGELFF. The DNA of the CDR3 is TGTGCCAGCAGCCCACGCCCCCCATCCTACCTGAACACCGGGGAGCTGTTTTTT. The rearrangement links TRBV7-3 to TRBJ2-2, with D hard to call. The CDR3 runs 18 residues. V lost 5 bases, J lost 1 base, and 20 bases lay in between. The germline V gene has CDR1 SGHTA and CDR2 FQGTGA.

V gene TRBV2 combines with J gene TRBJ2-3; TRBD2 matches 11 bases. Germline values: CDR1 SNHLY, CDR2 FYNNEI. After removal of 0 bases from V and 1 base from J, the junction contained 9 bases not matched to a gene. This CDR3 is 19 amino acids long. The CDR3, as DNA: TGTGCCAGCAGTGAAGCGCTTAGGGTAGCGGGAGGGGGCACAGATACGCAGTATTTT. Its translation: CASSEALRVAGGGTDTQYF. The full variable domain, in which reference TRBV2 and TRBJ2-3 provide the parts outside the CDR3, is EPEVTQTPSHQVTQMGQEVILRCVPISNHLYFYWYRQILGQKVEFLVSFYNNEISEKSEIFDDQFSVERPDGSNFTLKIRSTKLEDSAMYFCASSEALRVAGGGTDTQYFGPGTRLTVL.